This T cell receptor (beta chain) was identified in a study of OX40 agonist ivuxolimab in advanced cancers. TCRdb's copy holds only in-frame clones and misses some; the assay was immunoSEQ multiplex PCR. This table holds about 26,000 clones, 70% to 90% found once. The germline CDR1 and CDR2 sequences are SGHDT and YYEEEE. Trimming cost V 2 bases and J 1 base; bases outside gene matches: 2. This CDR3 is built from 15 residues. The sequence came from an adult with an advanced solid tumor such as melanoma, head and neck, liver or kidney cancer. The sequencing here drew on CD4+ or CD8+ T cells sorted from blood, taken in a trial of the OX40 agonist ivuxolimab. The chain is built from TRBV5-6 and TRBJ1-4, with 7 bases fitting TRBD1. The CDR3 sequence is CASSFTGETNEKLFF. The DNA of the CDR3 is TGTGCCAGCAGCTTTACAGGGGAAACTAATGAAAAACTGTTTTTT.